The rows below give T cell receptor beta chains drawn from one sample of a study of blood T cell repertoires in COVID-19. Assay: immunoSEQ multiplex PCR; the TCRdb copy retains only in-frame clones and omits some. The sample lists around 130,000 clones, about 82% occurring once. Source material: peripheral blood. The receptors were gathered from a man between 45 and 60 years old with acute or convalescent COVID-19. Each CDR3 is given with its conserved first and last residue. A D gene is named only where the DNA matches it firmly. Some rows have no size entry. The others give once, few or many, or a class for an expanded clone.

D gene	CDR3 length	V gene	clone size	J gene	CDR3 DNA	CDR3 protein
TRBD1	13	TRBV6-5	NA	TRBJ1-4	TGTGCCGGCAGTCAGAGGGGACAGGAAAAACTGTTTTTT	CAGSQRGQEKLFF
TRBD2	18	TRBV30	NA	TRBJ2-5	TGTGCCTGGACCGAAACGAGGACTAGCGGGAGGGCCCCAGAGACCCAGTACTTC	CAWTETRTSGRAPETQYF
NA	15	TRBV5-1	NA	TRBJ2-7	TGCGCCAGCAGCTTGATACAGGGTGGTGAGGACGAGCAGTACTTC	CASSLIQGGEDEQYF
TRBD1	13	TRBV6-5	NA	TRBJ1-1	TGTGCCAGCACCAAGGACAGGCCCACTGAAGCTTTCTTT	CASTKDRPTEAFF
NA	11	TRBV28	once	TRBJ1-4	TGTGCCAGCAGGAGAGGTGAAAAACTGTTTTTT	CASRRGEKLFF
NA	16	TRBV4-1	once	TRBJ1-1	TGCGCCAGCAGCCAACGAAGACAGACCATGAACACTGAAGCTTTCTTT	CASSQRRQTMNTEAFF
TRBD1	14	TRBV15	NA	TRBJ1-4	TGTGCCACCAGCAGAGGGACAGGGGGGGAAAAACTGTTTTTT	CATSRGTGGEKLFF
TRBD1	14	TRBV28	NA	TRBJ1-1	TGTGCCAGCAGTTTTTCGGGACAGGGGCGAAAAGCTTTCTTT	CASSFSGQGRKAFF
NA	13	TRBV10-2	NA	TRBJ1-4	TGCGCCAGCAGACTAGACAGGAATGAAAAACTGTTTTTT	CASRLDRNEKLFF
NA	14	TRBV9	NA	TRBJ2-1	TGTGCCAGCAGCCCATGGGTCGGAGTCAATGAGCAGTTCTTC	CASSPWVGVNEQFF
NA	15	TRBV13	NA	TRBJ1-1	TGTGCCAGCAGGTCAGGGTTGGGGATGAACACTGAAGCTTTCTTT	CASRSGLGMNTEAFF
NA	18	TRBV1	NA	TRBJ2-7	TGCACCAGCAGCCAAGGGCTACCTAGCTCCCTGCGCTCCTACGAGCAGTACTTC	CTSSQGLPSSLRSYEQYF
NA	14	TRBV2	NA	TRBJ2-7	TGTGCCAGCACTGGACCCTCCGGAGGCTACGAGCAGTACTTC	CASTGPSGGYEQYF
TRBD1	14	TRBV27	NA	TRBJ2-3	TGTGCCAGCAACGTCCAGGGGGCCACAGATACGCAGTATTTT	CASNVQGATDTQYF
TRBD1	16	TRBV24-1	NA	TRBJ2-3	TGTGCCACCAGTGATTTACGGGAACAGGGGGCATATACGCAGTATTTT	CATSDLREQGAYTQYF
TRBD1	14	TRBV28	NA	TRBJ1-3	TGTGCCAGCACGGTACAGGGGGGGAGCAACACCATATATTTT	CASTVQGGSNTIYF
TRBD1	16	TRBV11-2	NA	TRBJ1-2	TGTGCCAGCAGCTCCACCCCTACAGGGGGAAGCTATGGCTACACCTTC	CASSSTPTGGSYGYTF
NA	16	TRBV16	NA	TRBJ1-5	TGTGCCAGCAGCCCGACAGGATCCTATAGCAATCAGCCCCAGCATTTT	CASSPTGSYSNQPQHF
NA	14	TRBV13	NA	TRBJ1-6	TGTGCCAGCAGCCGTCTATCCTATAATTCACCCCTCCACTTT	CASSRLSYNSPLHF
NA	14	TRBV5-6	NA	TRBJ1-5	TGTGCCAGCAGCAGTAGACAGTTTGGTCAGCCCCAGCATTTT	CASSSRQFGQPQHF
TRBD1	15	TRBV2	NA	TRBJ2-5	TGTGCCAGCAGCGCTAGTGGGACAGCAGGAGAGACCCAGTACTTC	CASSASGTAGETQYF
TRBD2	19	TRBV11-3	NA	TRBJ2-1	TGTGCCAGCAGCCCGCCCTTTTATTTAGCGGGCCGCTCCTACAATGAGCAGTTCTTC	CASSPPFYLAGRSYNEQFF
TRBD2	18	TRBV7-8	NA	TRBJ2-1	TGTGCCAGCAGCTTAGATGGGACTAGCGGTGCCTCCTACAATGAGCAGTTCTTC	CASSLDGTSGASYNEQFF
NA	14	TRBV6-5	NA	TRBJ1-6	TGTGCCAGCAGCAGTGTGGCCTATAATTCACCCCTCCACTTT	CASSSVAYNSPLHF
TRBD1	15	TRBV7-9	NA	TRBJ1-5	TGTGCCAGCAGCCCCCAGGGGGTGGGCAATCAGCCCCAGCATTTT	CASSPQGVGNQPQHF
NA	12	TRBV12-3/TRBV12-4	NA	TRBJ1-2	TGTGCCAGCACCTTTGACAGTGGGGGCTACACCTTC	CASTFDSGGYTF
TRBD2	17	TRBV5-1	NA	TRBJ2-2	TGCGCCAGCAGCCCAGGACTAGCGAAAATTAACACCGGGGAGCTGTTTTTT	CASSPGLAKINTGELFF
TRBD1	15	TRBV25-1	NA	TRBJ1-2	TGTGCCAGCAGTGATAAGGGACAGGGTCTGGTGGGCTACACCTTC	CASSDKGQGLVGYTF
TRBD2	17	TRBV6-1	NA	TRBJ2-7	TGTGCCAGCAGTGAAGGATCGTGGACTAGCGTCTCCTACGAGCAGTACTTC	CASSEGSWTSVSYEQYF
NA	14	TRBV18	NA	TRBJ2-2	TGTGCCAGCTCACCAAATGGCCAGACCGGGGAGCTGTTTTTT	CASSPNGQTGELFF
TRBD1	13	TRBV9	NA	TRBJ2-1	TGTGCCAGCACGGACAGGGTAGGGAATGAGCAGTTCTTC	CASTDRVGNEQFF
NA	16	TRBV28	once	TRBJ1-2	TGTGCCAGCAGTTTAGATACAGGACGGCGGAACTATGGCTACACCTTC	CASSLDTGRRNYGYTF
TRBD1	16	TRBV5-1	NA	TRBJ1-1	TGCGCCAGCAGCTTAGGGACAGGGACAGGGGACACTGAAGCTTTCTTT	CASSLGTGTGDTEAFF
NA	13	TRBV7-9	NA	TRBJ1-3	TGTGCCCGGGATACGGGGGATCGAAACACCATATATTTT	CARDTGDRNTIYF
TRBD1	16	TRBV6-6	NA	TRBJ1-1	TGTGCCAGCAGTCCGCAAGGGGACAGCCCGAACACTGAAGCTTTCTTT	CASSPQGDSPNTEAFF
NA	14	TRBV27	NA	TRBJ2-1	TGTGCCAGCGCCCGAGGGGGTACCTACAATGAGCAGTTCTTC	CASARGGTYNEQFF
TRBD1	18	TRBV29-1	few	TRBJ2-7	TGCAGCGTTGCTACCACCTCGCCCCGGGACAGGCGATTGTACGAGCAGTACTTC	CSVATTSPRDRRLYEQYF
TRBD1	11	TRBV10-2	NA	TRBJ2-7	TGCGCCGGGGGACAGGGCCACGAGCAGTACTTC	CAGGQGHEQYF
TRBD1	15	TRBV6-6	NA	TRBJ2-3	TGTGCCAGCAGTTCATCGGGACAGGGAACAGATACGCAGTATTTT	CASSSSGQGTDTQYF
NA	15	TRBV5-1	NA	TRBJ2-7	TGCGCCAGCAGCTTGGCCGAGGGCAGAAGCTACGAGCAGTACTTC	CASSLAEGRSYEQYF
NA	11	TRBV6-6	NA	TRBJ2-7	TGTGCCAGCTCGGAGGTTTGGGAGCAGTACTTC	CASSEVWEQYF
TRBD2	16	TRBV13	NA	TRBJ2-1	TGTGCCAGCCGACGGACTAGCGGGGACTCCTACAATGAGCAGTTCTTC	CASRRTSGDSYNEQFF
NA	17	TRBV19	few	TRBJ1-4	TGTGCCAGTAGTATAGACAATCCCAGGGGCTCTAATGAAAAACTGTTTTTT	CASSIDNPRGSNEKLFF
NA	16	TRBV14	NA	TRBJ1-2	TGTGCCAGCAGCCAAGATCTCAAAGGGGGGGCGCGAGGCTACACCTTC	CASSQDLKGGARGYTF
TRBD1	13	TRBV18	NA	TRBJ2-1	TGTGCCAGCTCACCCCTCGGACAGGATGAGCAGTTCTTC	CASSPLGQDEQFF
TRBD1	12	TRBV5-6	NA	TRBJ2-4	TGTGCCAGCAGCTTGTCCGGGACAGAGCGGTACTTC	CASSLSGTERYF
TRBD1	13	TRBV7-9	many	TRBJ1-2	TGTGCCAGCAGAACCTGGGACAGGGATGGCTACACCTTC	CASRTWDRDGYTF
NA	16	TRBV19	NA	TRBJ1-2	TGTGCCAGTAGCACCGGACAGTTAAGAGCTAACTATGGCTACACCTTC	CASSTGQLRANYGYTF
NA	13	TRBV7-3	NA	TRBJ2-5	TGTGCCAGCAGCTCACAGATACAAGAGACCCAGTACTTC	CASSSQIQETQYF
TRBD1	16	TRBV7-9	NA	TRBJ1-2	TGTGCCAGCAGCCCTCGGACAGGGAGACCTAACTATGGCTACACCTTC	CASSPRTGRPNYGYTF
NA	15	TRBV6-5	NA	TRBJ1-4	TGTGCCAGCAGTTACCGTGGGGAGGCTAATGAAAAACTGTTTTTT	CASSYRGEANEKLFF
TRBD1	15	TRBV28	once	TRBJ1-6	TGTGCCAGCAGCCCCGGGACAGGGGACAATTCACCCCTCCACTTT	CASSPGTGDNSPLHF
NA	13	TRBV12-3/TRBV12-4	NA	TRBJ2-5	TGTGCCAGCACCGACTCTGGGGCGGAGACCCAGTACTTC	CASTDSGAETQYF
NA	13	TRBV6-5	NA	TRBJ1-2	TGTGCCAGCACGATTGAATGGGGAGGCGGCTACACCTTC	CASTIEWGGGYTF
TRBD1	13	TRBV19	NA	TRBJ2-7	TGTGCCAGTAGTTCCGGGACAGCCTACGAGCAGTACTTC	CASSSGTAYEQYF
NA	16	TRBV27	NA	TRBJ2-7	TGTGCCAGCAGACCTTCCTGGAGGGCCAGCTCCTACGAGCAGTACTTC	CASRPSWRASSYEQYF
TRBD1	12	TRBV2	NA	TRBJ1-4	TGTGCCCGAACAGGGGGCAACGAAAAACTGTTTTTT	CARTGGNEKLFF
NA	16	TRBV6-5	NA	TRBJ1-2	TGTGCCAGCAGTTACTCAGTTCGTCTGCTAAACTATGGCTACACCTTC	CASSYSVRLLNYGYTF
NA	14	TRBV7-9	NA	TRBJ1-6	TGTGCCAGCAGCTGGGGACGGGAGGATTCACCCCTCCACTTT	CASSWGREDSPLHF